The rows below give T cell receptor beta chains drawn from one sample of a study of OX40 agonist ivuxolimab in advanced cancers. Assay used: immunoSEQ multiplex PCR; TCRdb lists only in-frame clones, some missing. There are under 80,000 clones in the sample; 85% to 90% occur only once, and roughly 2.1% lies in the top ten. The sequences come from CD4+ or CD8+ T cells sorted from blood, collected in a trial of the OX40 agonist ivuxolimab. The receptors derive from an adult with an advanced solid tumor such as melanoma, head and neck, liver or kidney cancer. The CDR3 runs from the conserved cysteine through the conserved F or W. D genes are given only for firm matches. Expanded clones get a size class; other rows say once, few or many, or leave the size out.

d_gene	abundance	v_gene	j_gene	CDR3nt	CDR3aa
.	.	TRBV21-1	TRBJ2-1	TGTGCCAGCAGCCCCACGGACACACGACCAAGATACAATGAGCAGTTCTTC	CASSPTDTRPRYNEQFF
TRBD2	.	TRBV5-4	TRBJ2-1	TGTGCCAGCAGCTTGGACGGGGGGAATGAGCAGTTCTTC	CASSLDGGNEQFF
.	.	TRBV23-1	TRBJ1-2	TGCGCCAGCAGTCACCAGGACAGAGAGATCTATGGCTACACCTTC	CASSHQDREIYGYTF
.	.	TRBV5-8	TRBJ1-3	TGTGCCAGCAGCTTGATCCGGGGCTTCAGAACTGTCTCTGGAAACACCATATATTTT	CASSLIRGFRTVSGNTIYF
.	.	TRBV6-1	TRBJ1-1	TGTGCCAGCAGTGATCTTACGACACGGACTGAAGCTTTCTTT	CASSDLTTRTEAFF
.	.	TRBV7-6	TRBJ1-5	TGTGCCAGCAGCTTATACCCCCCCGGGCAGAGCAATCAGCCCCAGCATTTT	CASSLYPPGQSNQPQHF
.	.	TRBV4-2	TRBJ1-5	TGTGCCAGCAGCCAAGTTCAGGGTTCGTCCCAGCATTTT	CASSQVQGSSQHF
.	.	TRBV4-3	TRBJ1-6	TGCGCCAGCAGCCAGACCTCAGGGATGAGCATAAGTCATTCACCCCTCCACTTT	CASSQTSGMSISHSPLHF
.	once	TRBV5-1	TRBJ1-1	TGCGCCAGCAGCTTGGGACAGACCAACCCGAGCGAAGCTTTCTTT	CASSLGQTNPSEAFF
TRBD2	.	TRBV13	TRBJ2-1	TGTGCCAGCAGCGTATTTACGGGAGGATACAATGAGCAGTTCTTC	CASSVFTGGYNEQFF
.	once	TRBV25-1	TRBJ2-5	TGTGCCAGCAGTGATTGGGTCATTGGGGAGACCCAGTACTTC	CASSDWVIGETQYF
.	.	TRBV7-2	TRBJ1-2	TGTGCCAGCAGCTGGAGGGGTGATGGCTACACCTTC	CASSWRGDGYTF
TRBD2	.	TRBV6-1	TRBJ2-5	TGTGCCAGCAGTGAAGTCAGAGGGAGGGCGCCAGAGACCCAGTACTTC	CASSEVRGRAPETQYF
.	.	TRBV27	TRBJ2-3	TGTGCCAGCAGTTTATCGATCGGTGTCTCGCAGTATTTT	CASSLSIGVSQYF
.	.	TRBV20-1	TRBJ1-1	TGCAGTCTAGGGGGGTCTGCTGAAGCTTTCTTT	CSLGGSAEAFF
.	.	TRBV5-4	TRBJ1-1	TGTGCCAGCAGCTTTTACAGGGTGAACACTGAAGCTTTCTTT	CASSFYRVNTEAFF
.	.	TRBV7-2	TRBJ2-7	TGTGCCAGCAGCTTTGAACAGTACTACGAGCAGTACTTC	CASSFEQYYEQYF
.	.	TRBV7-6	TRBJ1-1	TGTGCCAGCAGCTTAGCGGGAACTGAAGCTTTCTTT	CASSLAGTEAFF
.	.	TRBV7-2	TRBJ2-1	TGTGCCAGCAGCTTAGTGGGCATATACAATGAGCAGTTCTTC	CASSLVGIYNEQFF
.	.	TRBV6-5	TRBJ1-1	TGTGCCAGCAGTCCTTGGAGGGTGAACACTGAAGCTTTCTTT	CASSPWRVNTEAFF
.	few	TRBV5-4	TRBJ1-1	TGTGCCAGCAGCTTGATGGGGAACACTGAAGCTTTCTTT	CASSLMGNTEAFF
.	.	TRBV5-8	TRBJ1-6	TGTGCCAGCAGCTCCCGTGACAGACTGCCCCCCCTCCACTTT	CASSSRDRLPPLHF
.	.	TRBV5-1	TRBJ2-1	TGCGCCAGCAGCTTGGAAGTTATAGTAGCGCGGAATGAGCAGTTCTTC	CASSLEVIVARNEQFF
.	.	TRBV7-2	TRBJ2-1	TGTGCCAGCAGCTCAAGGCCCAGTGGAGTAGACAATGAGCAGTTCTTC	CASSSRPSGVDNEQFF
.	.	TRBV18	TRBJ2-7	TGTGCCAGCTCTCCCTTAGCTAGCTCCTACGAGCAGTACTTC	CASSPLASSYEQYF
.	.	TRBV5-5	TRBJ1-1	TGTGCCAGCAGGGCGGAGATACTGACCACTGAAGCTTTCTTT	CASRAEILTTEAFF
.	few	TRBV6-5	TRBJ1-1	TGTGCCAGCAGTTACGGTGGCTTCACTGAAGCTTTCTTT	CASSYGGFTEAFF
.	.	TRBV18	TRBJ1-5	TGTGCCAGCTCACCAGCTGGGGGCAATCAGCCCCAGCATTTT	CASSPAGGNQPQHF
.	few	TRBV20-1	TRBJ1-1	TGCAGTGCTTTAGACACTGAAGCTTTCTTT	CSALDTEAFF
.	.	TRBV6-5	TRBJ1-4	TGTGCCAGCGGGACCCTTACTAATGAAAAACTGTTTTTT	CASGTLTNEKLFF
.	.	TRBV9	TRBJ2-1	TGTGCCAGCAGCGTAGTTCCGCGGGAAAGCAATGAGCAGTTCTTC	CASSVVPRESNEQFF
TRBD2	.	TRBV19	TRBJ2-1	TGTGCCAGTAGTGCCTCCCGCCATCTGGCGGGAGTAAGCGATGAGCAGTTCTTC	CASSASRHLAGVSDEQFF
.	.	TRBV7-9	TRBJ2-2	TGTGCCAGCAGCTTATATCAGGCTCCCGGGGAGCTGTTTTTT	CASSLYQAPGELFF
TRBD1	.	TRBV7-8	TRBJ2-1	TGTGCCAGCAGCACCAGACAGGGGCAAGAGAATGAGCAGTTCTTC	CASSTRQGQENEQFF
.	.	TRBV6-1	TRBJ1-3	TGTGCCAGCAGTGAAGCCCCAGGGAGGGGACGAGATGGAAACACCATATATTTT	CASSEAPGRGRDGNTIYF
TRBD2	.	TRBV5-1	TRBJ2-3	TGCGCCAGCAGCTTCGTGACTAGCGGGGGGGCTCGGGAGGATACGCAGTATTTT	CASSFVTSGGAREDTQYF
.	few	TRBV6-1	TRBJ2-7	TGTGCCAGCAGTGAATGGCCTCTAGGCTCCTACGAGCAGTACTTC	CASSEWPLGSYEQYF
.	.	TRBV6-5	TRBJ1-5	TGTGCCAGCAGTTACTCGATTGAGCTGAATCAGCCCCAGCATTTT	CASSYSIELNQPQHF
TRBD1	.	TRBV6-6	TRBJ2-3	TGTGCCAGCAGAGACCGGGACAGGATCACAGATACGCAGTATTTT	CASRDRDRITDTQYF
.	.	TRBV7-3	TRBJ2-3	TGTGCCAGCAGCCCAACAGGGAGGGAGTTCACAGATACGCAGTATTTT	CASSPTGREFTDTQYF